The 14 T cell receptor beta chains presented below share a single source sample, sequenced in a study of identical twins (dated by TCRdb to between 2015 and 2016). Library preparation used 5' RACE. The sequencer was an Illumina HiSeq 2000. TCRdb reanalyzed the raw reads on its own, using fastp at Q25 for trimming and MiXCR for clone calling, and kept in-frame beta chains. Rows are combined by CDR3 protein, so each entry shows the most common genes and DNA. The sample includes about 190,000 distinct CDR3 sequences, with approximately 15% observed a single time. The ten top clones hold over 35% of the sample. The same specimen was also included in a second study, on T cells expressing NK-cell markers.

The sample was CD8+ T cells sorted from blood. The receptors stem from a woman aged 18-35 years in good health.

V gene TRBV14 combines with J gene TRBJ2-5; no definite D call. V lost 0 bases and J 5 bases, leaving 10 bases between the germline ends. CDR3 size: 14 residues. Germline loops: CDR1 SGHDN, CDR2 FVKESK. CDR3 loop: CASSQEIYTETQYF. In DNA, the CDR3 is TGTGCCAGCAGCCAAGAGATTTATACGGAGACCCAGTACTTC.

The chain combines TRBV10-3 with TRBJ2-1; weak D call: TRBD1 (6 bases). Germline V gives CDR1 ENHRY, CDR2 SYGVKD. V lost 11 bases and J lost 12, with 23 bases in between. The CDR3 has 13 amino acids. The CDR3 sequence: CAATPDSITPQFF. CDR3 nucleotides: TGTGCCGCCACGCCGGACAGCATTACGCCGCAGTTCTTC.

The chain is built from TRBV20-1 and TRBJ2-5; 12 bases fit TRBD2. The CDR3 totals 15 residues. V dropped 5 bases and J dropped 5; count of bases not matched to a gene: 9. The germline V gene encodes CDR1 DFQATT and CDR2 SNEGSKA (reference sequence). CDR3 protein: CSASLAGGPRETQYF. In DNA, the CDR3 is TGCAGTGCTTCCCTAGCGGGAGGGCCGCGGGAGACCCAGTACTTC.

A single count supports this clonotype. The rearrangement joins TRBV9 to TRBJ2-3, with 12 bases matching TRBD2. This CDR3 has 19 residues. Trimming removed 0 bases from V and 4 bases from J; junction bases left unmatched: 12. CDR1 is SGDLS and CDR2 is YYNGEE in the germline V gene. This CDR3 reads CASSVARLASGGVPDTQYF. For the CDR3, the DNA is TGTGCCAGCAGCGTAGCTAGGTTGGCTAGCGGGGGGGTTCCAGATACGCAGTATTTT.

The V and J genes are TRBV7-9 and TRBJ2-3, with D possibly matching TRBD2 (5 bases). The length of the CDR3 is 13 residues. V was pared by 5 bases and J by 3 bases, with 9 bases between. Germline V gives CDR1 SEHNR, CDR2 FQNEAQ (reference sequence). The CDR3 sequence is CASSPGVTDTQYF. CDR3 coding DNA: TGTGCCAGCAGCCCCGGGGTAACAGATACGCAGTATTTT.

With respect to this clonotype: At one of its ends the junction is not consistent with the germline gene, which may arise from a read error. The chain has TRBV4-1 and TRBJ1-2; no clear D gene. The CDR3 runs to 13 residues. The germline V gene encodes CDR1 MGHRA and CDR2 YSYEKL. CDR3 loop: CASSPGTNFGYTF. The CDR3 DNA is TGCGCCAGCAGCCCGGGTACGAACTTTGGCTACACCTTC.

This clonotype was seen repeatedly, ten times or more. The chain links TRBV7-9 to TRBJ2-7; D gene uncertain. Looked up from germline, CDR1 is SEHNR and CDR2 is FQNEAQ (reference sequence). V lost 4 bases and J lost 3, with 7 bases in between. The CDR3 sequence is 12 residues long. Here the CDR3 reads CASSSNLYEQYF. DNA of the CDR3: TGTGCCAGCAGCTCAAATCTCTACGAGCAGTACTTC.

In nucleotides, the CDR3 is TGTGCCAGTAAGATCGGGGGGCAATACAATGAGCAGTTCTTC. Protein sequence: CASKIGGQYNEQFF. V usage is TRBV19 and J usage is TRBJ2-1; a possible D gene is TRBD2 (7 bases). Germline-derived CDR1 and CDR2 are LNHDA and SQIVND (reference sequence). Trimming left V 7 bases short and J 4 bases short, with 14 bases between. The CDR3 loop spans 14 amino acids.

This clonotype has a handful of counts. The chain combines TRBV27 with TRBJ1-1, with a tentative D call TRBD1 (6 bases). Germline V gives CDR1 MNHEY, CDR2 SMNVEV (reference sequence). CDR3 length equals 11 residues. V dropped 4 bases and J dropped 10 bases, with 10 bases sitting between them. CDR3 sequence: CASSSQGLAFF. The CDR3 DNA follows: TGTGCCAGCAGTTCACAGGGTCTAGCTTTCTTT.

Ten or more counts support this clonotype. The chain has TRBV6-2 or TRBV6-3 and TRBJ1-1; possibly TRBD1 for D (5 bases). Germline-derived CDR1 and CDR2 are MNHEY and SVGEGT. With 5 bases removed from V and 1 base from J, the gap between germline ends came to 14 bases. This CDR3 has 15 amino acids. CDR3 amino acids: CASSLTGEGNTEAFF. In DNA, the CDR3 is TGTGCCAGCAGTCTGACGGGGGAAGGGAACACTGAAGCTTTCTTT.

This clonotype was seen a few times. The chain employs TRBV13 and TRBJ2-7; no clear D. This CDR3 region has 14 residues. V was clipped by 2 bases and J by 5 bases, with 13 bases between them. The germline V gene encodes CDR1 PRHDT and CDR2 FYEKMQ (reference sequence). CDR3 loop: CASSLNRARNEQYF. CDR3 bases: TGTGCCAGCAGCTTAAATAGGGCTCGGAACGAGCAGTACTTC.

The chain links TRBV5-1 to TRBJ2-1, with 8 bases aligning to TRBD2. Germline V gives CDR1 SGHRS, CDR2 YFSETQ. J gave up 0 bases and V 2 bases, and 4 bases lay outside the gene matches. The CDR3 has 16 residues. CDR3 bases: TGCGCCAGCAGCTTCCTAAGCGGGAGCTCCTACAATGAGCAGTTCTTC. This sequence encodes CASSFLSGSSYNEQFF.

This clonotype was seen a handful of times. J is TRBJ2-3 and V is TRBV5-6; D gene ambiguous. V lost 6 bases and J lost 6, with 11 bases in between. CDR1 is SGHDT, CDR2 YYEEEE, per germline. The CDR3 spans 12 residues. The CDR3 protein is CASKGSADTQYF. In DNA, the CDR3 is TGTGCCAGCAAAGGCAGCGCGGATACGCAGTATTTT. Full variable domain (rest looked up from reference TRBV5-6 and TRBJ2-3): DAGVTQSPTHLIKTRGQQVTLRCSPKSGHDTVSWYQQALGQGPQFIFQYYEEEERQRGNFPDRFSGHQFPNYSSELNVNALLLGDSALYLCASKGSADTQYFGPGTRLTVL.

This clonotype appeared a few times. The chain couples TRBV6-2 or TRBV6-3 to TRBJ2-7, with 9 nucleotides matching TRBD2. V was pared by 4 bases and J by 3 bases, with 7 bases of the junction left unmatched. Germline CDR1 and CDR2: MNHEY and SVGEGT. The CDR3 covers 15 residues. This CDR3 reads CASSFYSGSVYEQYF. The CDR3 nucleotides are TGTGCCAGCAGTTTTTATAGCGGGAGCGTCTACGAGCAGTACTTC.